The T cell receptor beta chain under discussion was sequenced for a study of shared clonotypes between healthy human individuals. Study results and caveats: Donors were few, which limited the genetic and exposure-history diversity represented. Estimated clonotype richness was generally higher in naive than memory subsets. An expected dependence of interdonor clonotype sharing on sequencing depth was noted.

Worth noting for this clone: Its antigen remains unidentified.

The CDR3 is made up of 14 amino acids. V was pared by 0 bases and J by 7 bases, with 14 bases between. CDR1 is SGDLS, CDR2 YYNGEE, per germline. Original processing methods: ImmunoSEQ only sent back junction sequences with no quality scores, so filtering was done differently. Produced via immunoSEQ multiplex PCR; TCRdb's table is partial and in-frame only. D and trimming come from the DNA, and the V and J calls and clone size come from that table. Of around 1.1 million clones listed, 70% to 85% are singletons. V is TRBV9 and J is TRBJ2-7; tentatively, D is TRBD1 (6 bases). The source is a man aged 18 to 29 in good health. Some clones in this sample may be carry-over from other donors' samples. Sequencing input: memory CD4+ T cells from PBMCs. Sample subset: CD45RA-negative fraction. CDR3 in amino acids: CASSVGTASGEQYF. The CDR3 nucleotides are TGTGCCAGCAGCGTAGGGACAGCCTCGGGTGAGCAGTACTTC.